This T cell receptor (beta chain) originates from a study of blood T cell repertoires in COVID-19. Overall study context: From T cells, B-cell-depleted T cells, or PBMCs came the material, which was cDNA or gDNA.

V was pared by 4 bases and J by 6 bases, with 11 bases between. This CDR3 comprises 13 residues. Looked up from germline, CDR1 is SGHRS and CDR2 is YFSETQ. Participant reports of clinical history set cohort assignment. Per the original data handling: Using reference gene primer amplification, nucleated cell counts were estimated. Clones were sequenced by immunoSEQ multiplex PCR, and TCRdb holds only the in-frame ones, with some missing. The V and J calls and clone size are taken from that table; D and trimming were inferred from the DNA. This table holds 320,000 or so clones, about nine tenths found once.

What was sequenced was PBMCs or T cells enriched from blood (not recorded which). This TCR was recovered from a man aged 55 to 69 who had recovered from COVID-19. The V gene is TRBV5-1, the J gene TRBJ2-1; D is perhaps TRBD2 (5 bases). CDR3 sequence: CASSPGLGNEQFF. CDR3 nucleotides: TGCGCCAGCAGCCCCGGACTGGGCAATGAGCAGTTCTTC. Full variable domain (missing parts from reference TRBV5-1 and TRBJ2-1): KAGVTQTPRYLIKTRGQQVTLSCSPISGHRSVSWYQQTPGQGLQFLFEYFSETQRNKGNFPGRFSGRQFSNSRSEMNVSTLELGDSALYLCASSPGLGNEQFFGPGTRLTVL.